The present T cell receptor (beta chain) was sequenced within a study of cytomegalovirus exposure and HLA in healthy donors. The PCR was carried out with 60 Vbeta primers and 13 Jbeta primers. Only in-frame clones appear in the TCRdb table, and some are missing; sequencing was by immunoSEQ multiplex PCR. The data contain 70,000 to 75,000 clones, around 72% of them singletons. For this clone: As yet, its antigen is unknown.

General study results and limits: Across all donors, roughly uniform sequencing depth was an assumption of the presence/absence analyses.

Germline lookup yields CDR1 SGHRS and CDR2 YFSETQ. The V end was cut by 5 bases, the J end by 5 bases, with 10 bases between. There are 12 residues in the CDR3. The rearrangement joins TRBV5-1 to TRBJ2-5, with D uncertain. This clonotype was obtained from a woman between 40 and 55 years old in good health and CMV-seropositive. Sequencing input: PBMCs. The CDR3 region has the DNA TGCGCCAGCAGGCCAGGCGAGGAGACCCAGTACTTC. It is translated as CASRPGEETQYF.